Reported below is one T cell receptor (beta chain). The antigen this receptor binds is unknown. Base qualities are not at hand, and no much larger clone is one base apart. The immunoSEQ Assay, a bias-controlled multiplex PCR, was used to amplify TCRbeta CDR3 regions from genomic DNA. As for the authors' bioinformatics: Nucleated cell counts per sample were estimated from amplification of reference gene primers within the assay. To quantify the absolute abundance of each unique TCRbeta CDR3 rearrangement, sequence reads were collapsed and filtered. Productive Simpson clonality was computed per sample as the square root of Simpson's diversity index over productive rearrangements. This is the immuneACCESS table as TCRdb keeps it, with only in-frame sequences that have V and J called. A part of the clones is gone; compared with another copy, unresolved V genes explain less than half, and the rest is unexplained. V, J and clone size are taken as reported in that table, and D and trimming were inferred from the DNA itself. The sample data list approximately 350,000 clones, and 90% to 95% of these were observed just once. More than 3% of the sample is held by the ten biggest clonotypes.

The data derive from a study of blood T cell repertoires in COVID-19 (dated by TCRdb to 2018 to 2020). Context from the whole study: Collaborator samples came from the United States, Italy and Spain and covered acute and convalescent phases of COVID-19. The prospective study material was composed of cDNA or gDNA derived from T cells, B-cell-depleted T cells, or PBMCs. The sample metadata nearly always contained a de-identified subject ID, COVID-19 status, age in years and sex. A freely available public database, intended as a resource for researchers studying the immune response to SARS-CoV-2, is where the repertoires were released. Samples were obtained from the ongoing ImmuneRACE study (first 160 participants) and from 950 to 1,500 subjects provided by 6 global collaborators. Where available, HLA class I and class II types were obtained from metadata supplied by the sample provider rather than from assay-based typing. Subjects who had been exposed to COVID-19, were actively infected with it, or had recovered from it provided the deeply sampled blood TCRbeta repertoires that made up the dataset.

Including cysteine and phenylalanine, the CDR3 has 15 amino acids. Only CDR3 DNA is held: 45 bases, read in frame from base 1. CDR1 and CDR2 were assigned from the germline V gene as SGDLS and YYNGEE. The junction shows trimming of 3 bases on V and 6 bases on J, and the gene matches do not reach 7 bases of it. Samples from volunteer blood donors who had recovered from COVID-19 were contributed by a second Seattle source. Each collaborating institution followed its own protocols to collect whole blood in K2EDTA tubes. Collaborator samples were shipped for TCRbeta analysis as frozen whole blood, isolated PBMCs, or DNA extracted from either sample type. What the authors observed across the whole study: The quantity of clinical and demographic metadata differed by source and by participant and was supplied without curation.

This clonotype originated in a woman under 30 who had recovered from COVID-19. Material: peripheral blood. The V and J genes are TRBV9 and TRBJ1-1; TRBD1 lines up with 11 middle nucleotides. The nucleotide sequence reads TGTGCCAGCAGCGCCCTAGGACAGGGGGCCCCTGAAGCTTTCTTT. Its translation is CASSALGQGAPEAFF.